This T cell receptor (beta chain) was recovered during a study of CD8 T cells in ankylosing spondylitis. Study conclusions and caveats: Within matched ankylosing spondylitis synovial fluid, disease-linked clones were reportedly significantly enriched.

Germline CDR1 reads LNHNV; CDR2 reads YYDKDF (reference sequence). J was trimmed by 6 bases and V by 5 bases; bases with no gene match: 9. The CDR3 spans 14 residues. To note about this clonotype: As yet, its antigen is unknown.

MiXCR was run by TCRdb on the 5' RACE reads, yielding one entry per CDR3 protein. The sample carries about 310,000 distinct CDR3 sequences, around 20% recorded once. The chain carries TRBV15 and TRBJ2-7; 8 nucleotides match TRBD1. What was sequenced was blood, either unsorted or a sorted T cell fraction (not recorded which). This clonotype was obtained from a female donor with ankylosing spondylitis or in good health (not recorded which). The CDR3 region has the DNA TGTGCCACCAGCCCTCGGACAGGGAGAGTCGAGCAGTACTTC. Its protein product is CATSPRTGRVEQYF.